The present entry profiles one T cell receptor (beta chain) with its context. Its antigen remains unknown. This entry comes from a study of CD8 T cells in Susac syndrome. This CDR3 region has 14 residues. V lost 5 bases, J lost 4 bases, and 8 bases stayed unmatched. The germline gives CDR1 SEHNR, CDR2 FQNEAQ (reference sequence). Reverse transcription of roughly 0.5 to 1 ug RNA was carried out with random hexamers. The CDR3 of TCR beta was amplified by immunoSEQ multiplex PCR across 54 Vbeta and 13 Jbeta. One entry per CDR3 protein, called by TCRdb with MiXCR from the immunoSEQ multiplex PCR reads. The sample lists some 200,000 distinct CDR3 sequences; roughly 95% were seen once. Overall study findings and caveats: The CD4+ T cell repertoires that were profiled in Susac syndrome showed no clonal expansion.

Sequencing of TCR beta was undertaken in CD8+ and CD4+ T cells derived from blood. Isolation of CD8+ and CD4+ T cells was performed negatively, whereas enrichment of TEMRA cells was done by FACS. This chain links TRBV7-9 with TRBJ2-7; TRBD1 matches at 7 bases. This clonotype originated in a human donor with Susac syndrome. Sequenced material: CD4+ T cells from PBMCs. CDR3 sequence reads: CASSQRQGEYEQYF. For the CDR3, the DNA is TGTGCCAGCAGCCAGCGACAGGGCGAATACGAGCAGTACTTC.